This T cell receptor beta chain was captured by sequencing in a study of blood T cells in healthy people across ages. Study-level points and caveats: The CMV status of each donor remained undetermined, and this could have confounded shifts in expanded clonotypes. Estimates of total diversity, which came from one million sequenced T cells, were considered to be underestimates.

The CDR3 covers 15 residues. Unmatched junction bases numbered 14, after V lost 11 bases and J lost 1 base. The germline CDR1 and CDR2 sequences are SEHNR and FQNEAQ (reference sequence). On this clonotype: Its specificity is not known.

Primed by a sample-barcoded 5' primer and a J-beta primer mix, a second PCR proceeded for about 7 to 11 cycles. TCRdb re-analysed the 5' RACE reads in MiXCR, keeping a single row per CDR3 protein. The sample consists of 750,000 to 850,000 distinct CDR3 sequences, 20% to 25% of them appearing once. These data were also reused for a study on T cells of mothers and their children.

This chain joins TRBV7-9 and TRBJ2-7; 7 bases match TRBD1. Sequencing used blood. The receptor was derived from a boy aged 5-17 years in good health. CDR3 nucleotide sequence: TGTGCCGGACAGAGGGACAGCACTAAATCCTACGAGCAGTACTTC. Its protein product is CAGQRDSTKSYEQYF.